The rows below give T cell receptor beta chains drawn from one sample of a study of cytomegalovirus exposure and HLA in healthy donors. Profiling relied on immunoSEQ multiplex PCR, and the TCRdb table lists in-frame clones only, not all of them. Of 140,000 to 150,000 clones in the sample, 77% were seen once. Sequenced: PBMCs. These receptors were collected from a male donor in good health and CMV-seronegative. Both conserved end residues are part of each CDR3. The order of the fields is V gene, J gene, clone size, CDR3 length, D gene, CDR3 protein, CDR3 DNA. The D gene is left open where the match is weak. Not all rows give a size; the values are once, few, many and, for expanded clones, a class.

v_call: TRBV19
j_call: TRBJ1-1
clone_size: NA
cdr3_length: 15
d_call: NA
cdr3_aa: CASSIDPRRSTEAFF
cdr3_nt: TGTGCCAGTAGTATAGATCCCAGGAGGTCCACTGAAGCTTTCTTT

v_call: TRBV19
j_call: TRBJ2-2
clone_size: NA
cdr3_length: 14
d_call: NA
cdr3_aa: CASSRRLHTGELFF
cdr3_nt: TGTGCCAGTAGTCGTCGACTGCACACCGGGGAGCTGTTTTTT

v_call: TRBV6-1
j_call: TRBJ2-1
clone_size: NA
cdr3_length: 15
d_call: TRBD1
cdr3_aa: CASSEQSGGYNEQFF
cdr3_nt: TGTGCCAGCAGTGAACAGTCAGGGGGCTACAATGAGCAGTTCTTC

v_call: TRBV7-2
j_call: TRBJ2-3
clone_size: NA
cdr3_length: 14
d_call: NA
cdr3_aa: CASSLAGSTDTQYF
cdr3_nt: TGTGCCAGCAGCTTAGCCGGGAGCACAGATACGCAGTATTTT

v_call: TRBV7-6
j_call: TRBJ1-1
clone_size: NA
cdr3_length: 14
d_call: NA
cdr3_aa: CASSLTGKNTEAFF
cdr3_nt: TGTGCCAGCAGCTTAACAGGGAAGAACACTGAAGCTTTCTTT

v_call: TRBV10-3
j_call: TRBJ2-3
clone_size: few
cdr3_length: 15
d_call: TRBD2
cdr3_aa: CAISEATSRTDTQYF
cdr3_nt: TGTGCCATCTCGGAGGCGACTAGCAGGACAGATACGCAGTATTTT

v_call: TRBV7-9
j_call: TRBJ2-3
clone_size: NA
cdr3_length: 18
d_call: NA
cdr3_aa: CSSSPIGRASFPTDTQYF
cdr3_nt: TGTTCCAGCAGCCCAATCGGCAGGGCCAGCTTTCCCACAGATACGCAGTATTTT

v_call: TRBV5-1
j_call: TRBJ2-3
clone_size: NA
cdr3_length: 16
d_call: NA
cdr3_aa: CASSLVGGRTTDTQYF
cdr3_nt: TGCGCCAGCAGCTTGGTGGGGGGGCGAACCACAGATACGCAGTATTTT

v_call: TRBV14
j_call: TRBJ1-4
clone_size: NA
cdr3_length: 16
d_call: NA
cdr3_aa: CASSQDSTGLATKLFF
cdr3_nt: TGTGCCAGCAGCCAAGATTCGACAGGCCTGGCGACGAAACTGTTTTTT

v_call: TRBV7-3
j_call: TRBJ2-3
clone_size: NA
cdr3_length: 15
d_call: NA
cdr3_aa: CASRRTVMSTDTQYF
cdr3_nt: TGTGCCAGCAGGCGGACAGTGATGAGCACAGATACGCAGTATTTT

v_call: TRBV5-6
j_call: TRBJ1-6
clone_size: NA
cdr3_length: 14
d_call: NA
cdr3_aa: CASSNGGGNSPLHF
cdr3_nt: TGTGCCAGCAGCAACGGTGGAGGGAATTCACCCCTCCACTTT

v_call: TRBV7-9
j_call: TRBJ2-7
clone_size: NA
cdr3_length: 12
d_call: NA
cdr3_aa: CASNLGGHEQYF
cdr3_nt: TGTGCCAGCAACCTCGGAGGGCACGAGCAGTACTTC

v_call: TRBV7-3
j_call: TRBJ1-5
clone_size: NA
cdr3_length: 14
d_call: TRBD1
cdr3_aa: CASSAGQPNQPQHF
cdr3_nt: TGTGCCAGCAGTGCGGGACAGCCTAATCAGCCCCAGCATTTT

v_call: TRBV7-9
j_call: TRBJ1-5
clone_size: NA
cdr3_length: 13
d_call: NA
cdr3_aa: CASSSDRNQPQHF
cdr3_nt: TGTGCCAGCAGCTCAGACAGGAATCAGCCCCAGCATTTT

v_call: TRBV9
j_call: TRBJ1-6
clone_size: few
cdr3_length: 13
d_call: NA
cdr3_aa: CASSRGERSPLHF
cdr3_nt: TGTGCCAGCAGCCGCGGGGAACGCTCACCCCTCCACTTT

v_call: TRBV11-3
j_call: TRBJ2-7
clone_size: few
cdr3_length: 16
d_call: TRBD2
cdr3_aa: CASSSPSGTTPDEQYF
cdr3_nt: TGTGCCAGCAGCTCCCCCTCCGGGACTACCCCTGACGAGCAGTACTTC

v_call: TRBV5-1
j_call: TRBJ2-3
clone_size: NA
cdr3_length: 18
d_call: TRBD2
cdr3_aa: CASSLEGLAGMYTDTQYF
cdr3_nt: TGCGCCAGCAGCTTGGAGGGACTAGCGGGGATGTACACAGATACGCAGTATTTT

v_call: TRBV7-3
j_call: TRBJ2-1
clone_size: NA
cdr3_length: 14
d_call: TRBD2
cdr3_aa: CASSPGGGHNEQFF
cdr3_nt: TGTGCCAGCAGCCCCGGGGGGGGTCACAATGAGCAGTTCTTC

v_call: TRBV6-5
j_call: TRBJ1-2
clone_size: NA
cdr3_length: 13
d_call: TRBD1
cdr3_aa: CASSQGALYGYTF
cdr3_nt: TGTGCCAGCAGCCAGGGGGCCCTTTATGGCTACACCTTC

v_call: TRBV9
j_call: TRBJ2-2
clone_size: NA
cdr3_length: 15
d_call: TRBD1
cdr3_aa: CASSPSGSGGGELFF
cdr3_nt: TGTGCCAGCAGCCCCTCCGGGTCAGGGGGCGGGGAGCTGTTTTTT

v_call: TRBV6-4
j_call: TRBJ1-2
clone_size: NA
cdr3_length: 14
d_call: TRBD1
cdr3_aa: CASSDSGQGYGYTF
cdr3_nt: TGTGCCAGCAGTGACTCAGGACAGGGGTATGGCTACACCTTC

v_call: TRBV27
j_call: TRBJ1-1
clone_size: NA
cdr3_length: 13
d_call: NA
cdr3_aa: CASSYRVETEAFF
cdr3_nt: TGTGCCAGCAGTTACAGGGTGGAGACTGAAGCTTTCTTT

v_call: TRBV10-1
j_call: TRBJ2-2
clone_size: NA
cdr3_length: 16
d_call: TRBD2
cdr3_aa: CASSAQREVGTGELFF
cdr3_nt: TGCGCCAGCAGTGCCCAGCGGGAGGTTGGCACCGGGGAGCTGTTTTTT

v_call: TRBV5-1
j_call: TRBJ2-1
clone_size: few
cdr3_length: 15
d_call: TRBD2
cdr3_aa: CASSRSGGTYNEQFF
cdr3_nt: TGCGCCAGCAGCCGGAGCGGGGGCACCTACAATGAGCAGTTCTTC

v_call: TRBV11-2
j_call: TRBJ1-5
clone_size: NA
cdr3_length: 15
d_call: TRBD1
cdr3_aa: CASSLGGQGNQPQHF
cdr3_nt: TGTGCCAGCAGCTTAGGGGGACAGGGGAATCAGCCCCAGCATTTT

v_call: TRBV19
j_call: TRBJ1-2
clone_size: NA
cdr3_length: 14
d_call: NA
cdr3_aa: CASSTQDRRNGYTF
cdr3_nt: TGTGCCAGTAGTACTCAAGACAGGAGGAACGGCTACACCTTC

v_call: TRBV19
j_call: TRBJ1-5
clone_size: NA
cdr3_length: 17
d_call: NA
cdr3_aa: CASSIGRRGHSNQPQHF
cdr3_nt: TGTGCCAGTAGTATAGGCCGAAGAGGTCATAGCAATCAGCCCCAGCATTTT

v_call: TRBV6-5
j_call: TRBJ1-1
clone_size: medium-sized
cdr3_length: 16
d_call: NA
cdr3_aa: CASSSPGSLGGTEAFF
cdr3_nt: TGTGCCAGCAGTTCCCCGGGTTCCCTTGGTGGCACTGAAGCTTTCTTT

v_call: TRBV12-5
j_call: TRBJ2-1
clone_size: NA
cdr3_length: 15
d_call: TRBD2
cdr3_aa: CASGLSGTRALQQFF
cdr3_nt: TGTGCTAGTGGCCTTAGCGGGACCAGGGCGTTGCAGCAGTTCTTC